The next 2 T cell receptor beta chains were all read from a single sample in a study of cytomegalovirus exposure and HLA in healthy donors. PCR involved 60 Vbeta and 13 Jbeta primers. Profiled with immunoSEQ multiplex PCR; TCRdb holds only in-frame clones, not every one. The data contain tens of thousands of clones, 78% of them seen just once; the ten biggest clones take up roughly 9%. Sequencing used PBMCs. All receptors come from a woman aged 40 to 50 in good health and CMV-seropositive.

The V and J genes are TRBV10-3 and TRBJ2-7; TRBD1 aligns across 9 bases. V dropped 6 bases and J dropped 1; count of bases not matched to a gene: 4. CDR1 and CDR2 (germline): ENHRY, SYGVKD. This CDR3 region has 14 residues. The CDR3 bases are TGTGCCATCAGGGGACAGGGTAGTTCCTACGAGCAGTACTTC. Protein: CAIRGQGSSYEQYF.

The genes are TRBV7-8 and TRBJ2-2; D might be TRBD2 (5 bases). Germline V CDR1 and CDR2: SGHVS, FQNEAQ. CDR3 length equals 14 residues. Trimming took off 5 bases at V and 2 bases at J, with 9 bases between the two ends. The CDR3 reads CASSPGTNTGELFF. The CDR3 coding sequence is TGTGCCAGCAGCCCGGGAACAAACACCGGGGAGCTGTTTTTT.